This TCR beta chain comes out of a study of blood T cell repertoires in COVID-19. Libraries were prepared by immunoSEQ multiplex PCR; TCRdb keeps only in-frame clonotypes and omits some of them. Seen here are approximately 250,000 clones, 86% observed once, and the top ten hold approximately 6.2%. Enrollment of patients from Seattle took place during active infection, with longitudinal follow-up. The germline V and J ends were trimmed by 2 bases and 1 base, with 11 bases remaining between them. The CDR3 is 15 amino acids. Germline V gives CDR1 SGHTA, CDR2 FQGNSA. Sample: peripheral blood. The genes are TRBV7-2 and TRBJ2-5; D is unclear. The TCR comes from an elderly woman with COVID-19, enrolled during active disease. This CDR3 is CASSLNYLIQETQYF. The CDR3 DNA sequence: TGTGCCAGCAGCTTAAACTACCTCATCCAAGAGACCCAGTACTTC.